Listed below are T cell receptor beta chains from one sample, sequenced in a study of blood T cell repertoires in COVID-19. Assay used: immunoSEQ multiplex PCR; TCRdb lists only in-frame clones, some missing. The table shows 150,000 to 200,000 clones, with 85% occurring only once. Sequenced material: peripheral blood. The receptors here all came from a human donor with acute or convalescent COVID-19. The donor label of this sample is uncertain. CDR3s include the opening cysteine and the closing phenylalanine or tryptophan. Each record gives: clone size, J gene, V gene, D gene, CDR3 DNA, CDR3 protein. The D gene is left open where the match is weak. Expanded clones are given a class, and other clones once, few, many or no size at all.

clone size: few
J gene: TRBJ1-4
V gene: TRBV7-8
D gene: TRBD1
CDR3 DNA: TGTGCCAGCAGCCCACTCACTGGACAGGCCACGAGTCCCCAGTCTAATGAAAAACTGTTTTTT
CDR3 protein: CASSPLTGQATSPQSNEKLFF

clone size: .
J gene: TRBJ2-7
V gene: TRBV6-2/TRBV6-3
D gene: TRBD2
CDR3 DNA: TGTGCCAGCAGTAAGACTAGCAAAAGCTCCTACGAGCAGTACTTC
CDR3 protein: CASSKTSKSSYEQYF

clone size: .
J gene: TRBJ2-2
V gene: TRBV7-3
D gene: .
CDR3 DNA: TGTGCCAGCAGCTTAAGCCCCAACGAGGGAGTTAGGGACACCGGGGAGCTGTTTTTT
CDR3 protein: CASSLSPNEGVRDTGELFF

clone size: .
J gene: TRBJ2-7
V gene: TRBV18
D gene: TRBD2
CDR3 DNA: TGTGCCAGCTCACCACTCCCCCCTAGCGGGGGTTCCTACGAGCAGTACTTC
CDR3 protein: CASSPLPPSGGSYEQYF

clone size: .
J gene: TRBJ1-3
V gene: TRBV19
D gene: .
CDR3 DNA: TGTGCCAGTAGTATCCCCTCTAGCTCTGGAAACACCATATATTTT
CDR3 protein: CASSIPSSSGNTIYF

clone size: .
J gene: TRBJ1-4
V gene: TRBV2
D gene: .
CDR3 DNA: TGTGCCAGCAGACAGGGTGGCGAAAAACTGTTTTTT
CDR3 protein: CASRQGGEKLFF

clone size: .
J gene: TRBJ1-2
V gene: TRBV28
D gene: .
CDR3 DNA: TGTGCCATCGACAGCCCTCCCCATGGCTACACCTTC
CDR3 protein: CAIDSPPHGYTF

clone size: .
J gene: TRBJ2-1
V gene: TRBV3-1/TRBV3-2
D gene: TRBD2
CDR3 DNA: TGTGCCAGCAGCCGCGGGAGCTCCTACAATGAGCAGTTCTTC
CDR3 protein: CASSRGSSYNEQFF

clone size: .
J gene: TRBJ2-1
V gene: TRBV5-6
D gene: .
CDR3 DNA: TGTGCCAGCAGCACGGCTAGCTCCTACAATGAGCAGTTCTTC
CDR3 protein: CASSTASSYNEQFF

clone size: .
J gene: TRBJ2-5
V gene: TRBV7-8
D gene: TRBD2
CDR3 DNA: TGTGCCAGCAGCTTCATCCTAGCGGAAGAGACCCAGTACTTC
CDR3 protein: CASSFILAEETQYF

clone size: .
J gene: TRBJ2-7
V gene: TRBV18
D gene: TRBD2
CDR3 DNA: TGTGCCAGCTCACCGGGACTAGCGGAAGAGCAGTACTTC
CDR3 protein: CASSPGLAEEQYF

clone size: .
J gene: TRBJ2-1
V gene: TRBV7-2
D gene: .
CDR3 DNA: TGTGCCAGCAGCTTACCCCCTGCGACTAGAGGGTTCTTC
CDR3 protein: CASSLPPATRGFF

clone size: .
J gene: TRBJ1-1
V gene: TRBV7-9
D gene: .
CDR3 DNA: TGTGCCAGCAGCCCCGGACATTGGACTGAAGCTTTCTTT
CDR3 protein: CASSPGHWTEAFF

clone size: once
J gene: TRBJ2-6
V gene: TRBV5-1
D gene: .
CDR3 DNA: TGCGCCAGCAACCGGTTACCCTCTGGGGCCAACGTCCTGACTTTC
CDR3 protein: CASNRLPSGANVLTF

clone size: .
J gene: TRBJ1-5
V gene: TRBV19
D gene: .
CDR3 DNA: TGTGCCAGTAGTACCCAGGGGAATCAGCCCCAGCATTTT
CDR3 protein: CASSTQGNQPQHF

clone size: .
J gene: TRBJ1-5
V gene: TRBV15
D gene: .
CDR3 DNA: TGTGCCACCAGCAGAGATCCGACAGGCCTAAATCAGCCCCAGCATTTT
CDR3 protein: CATSRDPTGLNQPQHF

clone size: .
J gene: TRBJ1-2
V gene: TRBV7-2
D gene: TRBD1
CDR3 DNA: TGTGCCAGCAGCTCGGACAGGGGGCATTTTGGCTACACCTTC
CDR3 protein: CASSSDRGHFGYTF

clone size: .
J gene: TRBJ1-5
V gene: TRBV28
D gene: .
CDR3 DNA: TGTGCCAGCCAAGGAGATAGCAATCAGCCCCAGCATTTT
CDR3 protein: CASQGDSNQPQHF

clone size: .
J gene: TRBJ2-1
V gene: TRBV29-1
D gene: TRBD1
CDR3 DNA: TGCAGCGTATCCCGGGACAGGAACAATGAGCAGTTCTTC
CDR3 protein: CSVSRDRNNEQFF

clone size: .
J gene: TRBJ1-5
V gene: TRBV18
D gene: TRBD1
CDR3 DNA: TGTGCCAGCTCACCCCGACAGGGTCAGCCCCAGCATTTT
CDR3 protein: CASSPRQGQPQHF

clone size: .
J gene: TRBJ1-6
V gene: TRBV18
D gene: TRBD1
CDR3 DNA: TGTGCCAGCTCACCCGGACAGGAAAATTCACCCCTCCACTTT
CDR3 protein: CASSPGQENSPLHF

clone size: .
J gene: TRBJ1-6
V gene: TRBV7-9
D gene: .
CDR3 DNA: TGTGCCAGCAGCCCCCCGGAGGCCGAGATCTCACCCCTCCACTTT
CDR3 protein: CASSPPEAEISPLHF

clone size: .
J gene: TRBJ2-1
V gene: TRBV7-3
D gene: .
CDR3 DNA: TGTGCCAGCAGCTTAAGTGGCGGTGAGCAGTTCTTC
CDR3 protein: CASSLSGGEQFF

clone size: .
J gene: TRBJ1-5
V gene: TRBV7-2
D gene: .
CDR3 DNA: TGTGCCAGCAGCCCTCAGGAGGCATTTCAGCCCCAGCATTTT
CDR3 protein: CASSPQEAFQPQHF

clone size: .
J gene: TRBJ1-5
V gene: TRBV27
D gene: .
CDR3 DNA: TGTGCCAGCAGTTTATTCGGAGCCAATCAGCCCCAGCATTTT
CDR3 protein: CASSLFGANQPQHF

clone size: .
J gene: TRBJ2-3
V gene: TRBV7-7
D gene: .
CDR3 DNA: TGTGCCAGCAGCCCCCCAGGCTTAAAGGGGAACACAGATACGCAGTATTTT
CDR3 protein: CASSPPGLKGNTDTQYF

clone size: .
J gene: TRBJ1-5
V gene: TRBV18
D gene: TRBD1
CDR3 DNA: TGTGCCAGCTCACCCCGACAGGGCGGTCAGCCCCAGCATTTT
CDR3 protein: CASSPRQGGQPQHF

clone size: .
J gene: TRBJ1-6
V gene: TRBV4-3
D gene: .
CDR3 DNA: TGCGCCAGCAGCCAAGATGGGGAGGGGCTCAGGTCACCCCTCCACTTT
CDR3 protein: CASSQDGEGLRSPLHF

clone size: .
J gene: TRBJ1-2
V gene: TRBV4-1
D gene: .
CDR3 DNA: TGCGCCAGCAGCCATGGGGCCGGCCAGGGGTATGGCTACACCTTC
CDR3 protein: CASSHGAGQGYGYTF

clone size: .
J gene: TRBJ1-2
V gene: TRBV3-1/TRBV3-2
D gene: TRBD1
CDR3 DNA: TGTGCCAGCAGCCAAGATTATGGGACAGTCAACTATGGCTACACCTTC
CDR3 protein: CASSQDYGTVNYGYTF

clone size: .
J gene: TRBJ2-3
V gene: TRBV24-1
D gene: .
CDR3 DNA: TGTGCCACCAGTGCCGGGAGCACAGATACGCAGTATTTT
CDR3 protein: CATSAGSTDTQYF

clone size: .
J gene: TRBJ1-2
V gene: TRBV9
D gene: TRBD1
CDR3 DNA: TGTGCCAGCTCCAGGGGGCTGGAGGGCTATGGCTACACCTTC
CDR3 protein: CASSRGLEGYGYTF

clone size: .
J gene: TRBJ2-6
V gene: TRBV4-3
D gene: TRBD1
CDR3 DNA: TGCGCCAGCAGCCAGCCCCCAGGGGGCCGCTCTGGGGCCAACGTCCTGACTTTC
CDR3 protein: CASSQPPGGRSGANVLTF

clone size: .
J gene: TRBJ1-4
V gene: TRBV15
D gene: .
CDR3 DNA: TGTGCCACCAGCAGAGATCGAGCCAAACGAGGGGAAAAACTGTTTTTT
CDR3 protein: CATSRDRAKRGEKLFF

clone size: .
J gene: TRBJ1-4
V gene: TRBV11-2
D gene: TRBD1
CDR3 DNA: TGTGCCAGCAGCTTTTCCGGGACAGGGACCGAGCTGTTTTTT
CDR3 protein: CASSFSGTGTELFF

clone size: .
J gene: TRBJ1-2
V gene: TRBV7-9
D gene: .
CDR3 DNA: TGTGCCAGCAACCTCCTAATGGGAGGGGATGGATATGGCTACACCTTC
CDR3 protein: CASNLLMGGDGYGYTF

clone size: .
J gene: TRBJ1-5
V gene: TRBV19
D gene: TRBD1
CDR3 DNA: TGTGCCAGTAGTCCGCGGACAGGGGGGGGCAATCAGCCCCAGCATTTT
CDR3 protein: CASSPRTGGGNQPQHF

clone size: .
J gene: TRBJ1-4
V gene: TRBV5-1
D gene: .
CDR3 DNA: TGCGCCAGCAGCCCGGGGACCCGGGGGGATGAAAAACTGTTTTTT
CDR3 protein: CASSPGTRGDEKLFF

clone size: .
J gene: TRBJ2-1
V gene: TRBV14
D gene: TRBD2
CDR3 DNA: TGTGCCAGCAGTAAGACTAGCGGGGGGCCCGGGGAGCAGTTCTTC
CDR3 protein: CASSKTSGGPGEQFF

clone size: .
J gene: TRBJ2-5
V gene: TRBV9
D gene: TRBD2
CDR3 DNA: TGTGCCAGCAGCGTATCGGGAATAGCGGGGGCTCAAGAGACCCAGTACTTC
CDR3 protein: CASSVSGIAGAQETQYF

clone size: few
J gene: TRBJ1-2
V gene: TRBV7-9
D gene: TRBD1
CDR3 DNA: TGTGCCAGCAGCCCAGGCACCGGGACAGGGTTCTATGGCTACACCTTC
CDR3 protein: CASSPGTGTGFYGYTF

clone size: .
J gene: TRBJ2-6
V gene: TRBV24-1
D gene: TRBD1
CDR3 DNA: TGTGCCACCAGTGATTCTGGGACAGGGGGCTTAACTGGGGCCAACGTCCTGACTTTC
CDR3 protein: CATSDSGTGGLTGANVLTF

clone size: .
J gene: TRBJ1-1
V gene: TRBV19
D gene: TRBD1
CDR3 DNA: TGTGCCAGTAAAAGGGACAGGGCCTTTAACACTGAAGCTTTCTTT
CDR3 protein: CASKRDRAFNTEAFF

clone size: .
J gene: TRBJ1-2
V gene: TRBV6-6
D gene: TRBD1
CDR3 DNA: TGTGCCAGCAGCCGAATGACAGGGACGGATGGCTACACCTTC
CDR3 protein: CASSRMTGTDGYTF

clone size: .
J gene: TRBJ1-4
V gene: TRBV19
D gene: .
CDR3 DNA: TGTGCCAGTAGTAGGACAGCCCTAGATGAAAAACTGTTTTTT
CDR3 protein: CASSRTALDEKLFF

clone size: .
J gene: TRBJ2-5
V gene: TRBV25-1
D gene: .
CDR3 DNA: TGTGCCAGCAGTGAAAGCCCTGTGGAGACCCAGTACTTC
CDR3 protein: CASSESPVETQYF

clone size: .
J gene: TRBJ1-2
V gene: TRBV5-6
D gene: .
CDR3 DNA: TGTGCCAGCAGCGTAGTCCGTTTAGGCTACACCTTC
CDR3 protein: CASSVVRLGYTF

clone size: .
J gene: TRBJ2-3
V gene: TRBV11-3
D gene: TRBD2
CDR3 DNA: TGTGCCAGCAGCGAACGACTAGCCGCAGATACGCAGTATTTT
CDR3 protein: CASSERLAADTQYF

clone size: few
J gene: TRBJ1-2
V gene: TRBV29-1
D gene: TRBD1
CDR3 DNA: TGCAGCGTCGGACAGGATAAAGGAGATGGCTACACCTTC
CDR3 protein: CSVGQDKGDGYTF

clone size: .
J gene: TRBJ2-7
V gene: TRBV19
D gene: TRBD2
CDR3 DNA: TGTGCCAGTAAGACTCGTGGACTAGCGGGGGGCGAGCAGTACTTC
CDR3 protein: CASKTRGLAGGEQYF

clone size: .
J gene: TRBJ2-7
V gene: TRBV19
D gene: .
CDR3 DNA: TGTGCCAGTAGTATTCAACAGAACTACGAGCAGTACTTC
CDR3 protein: CASSIQQNYEQYF

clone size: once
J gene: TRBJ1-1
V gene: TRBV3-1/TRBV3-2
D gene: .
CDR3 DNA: TGTGCCAGCAGCCAGGGACAGAACACTGAAGCTTTCTTT
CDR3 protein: CASSQGQNTEAFF

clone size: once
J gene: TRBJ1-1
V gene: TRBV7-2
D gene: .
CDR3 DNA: TGTGCCAGCAGCGGCCGACAGTCGAACACTGAAGCTTTCTTT
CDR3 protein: CASSGRQSNTEAFF

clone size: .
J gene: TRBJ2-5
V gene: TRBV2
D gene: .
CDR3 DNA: TGTGCCAGCAGCGTGAGAGAGACCCAGTACTTC
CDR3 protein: CASSVRETQYF

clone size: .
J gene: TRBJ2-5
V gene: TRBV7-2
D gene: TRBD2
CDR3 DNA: TGTGCCAGCAGCTTAAGCACTAGCGGGGGGGCGGTCCGTCAAGAGACCCAGTACTTC
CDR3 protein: CASSLSTSGGAVRQETQYF